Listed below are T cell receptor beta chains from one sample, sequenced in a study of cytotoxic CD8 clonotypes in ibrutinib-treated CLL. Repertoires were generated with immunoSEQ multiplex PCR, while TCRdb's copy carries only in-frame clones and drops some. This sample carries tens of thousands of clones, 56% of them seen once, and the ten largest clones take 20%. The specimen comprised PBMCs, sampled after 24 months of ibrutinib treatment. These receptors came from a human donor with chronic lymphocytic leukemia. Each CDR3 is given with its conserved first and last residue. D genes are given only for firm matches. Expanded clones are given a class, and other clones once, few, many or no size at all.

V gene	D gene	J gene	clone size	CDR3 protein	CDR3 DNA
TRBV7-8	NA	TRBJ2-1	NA	CASSSPRGSVPYNEQFF	TGTGCCAGCAGCTCCCCTCGCGGTAGCGTCCCCTACAATGAGCAGTTCTTC
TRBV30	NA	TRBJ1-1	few	CAWSLTVRNTEAFF	TGTGCCTGGAGTTTGACTGTGCGAAACACTGAAGCTTTCTTT
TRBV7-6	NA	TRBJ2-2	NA	CASRPVPGELFF	TGTGCCAGCCGCCCAGTGCCCGGGGAGCTGTTTTTT
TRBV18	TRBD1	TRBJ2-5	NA	CASSPPTGQAGQETQYF	TGTGCCAGCTCACCACCGACGGGACAGGCTGGCCAAGAGACCCAGTACTTC
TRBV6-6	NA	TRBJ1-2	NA	CASSYSDGFYGYTF	TGTGCCAGCAGTTACTCCGACGGATTCTATGGCTACACCTTC
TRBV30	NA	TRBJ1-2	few	CASRRTKGYTF	TGTGCCTCCAGAAGGACGAAGGGCTACACCTTC
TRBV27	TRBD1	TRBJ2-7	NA	CASGDRVYNEQYF	TGTGCCAGCGGAGACAGGGTTTACAACGAGCAGTACTTC
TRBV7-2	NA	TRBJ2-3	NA	CASSLADSRFTDTQYF	TGTGCCAGCAGCTTGGCGGATTCACGTTTCACAGATACGCAGTATTTT
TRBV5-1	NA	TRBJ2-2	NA	CASSQRPQGLNGELFF	TGCGCCAGCAGCCAGCGCCCACAGGGACTGAACGGGGAGCTGTTTTTT
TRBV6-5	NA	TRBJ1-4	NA	CASSVLGGKLFF	TGTGCCAGCAGTGTTCTCGGGGGGAAACTGTTTTTT
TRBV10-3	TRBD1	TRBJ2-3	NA	CAIEDRRTDTQYF	TGTGCCATCGAGGACAGGCGCACAGATACGCAGTATTTT
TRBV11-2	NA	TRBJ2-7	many	CASSASSYEQYF	TGTGCCAGCAGCGCTAGCTCCTACGAGCAGTACTTC
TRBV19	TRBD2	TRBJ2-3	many	CASSTSGDTDTQYF	TGTGCCAGTAGTACTAGCGGGGACACAGATACGCAGTATTTT
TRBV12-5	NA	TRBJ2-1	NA	CASGQWGGPYNEQFF	TGTGCTAGTGGGCAATGGGGGGGGCCCTACAATGAGCAGTTCTTC
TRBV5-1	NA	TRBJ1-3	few	CASSWAPGSNSGNTIYF	TGCGCCAGCAGCTGGGCCCCTGGATCCAACTCTGGAAACACCATATATTTT
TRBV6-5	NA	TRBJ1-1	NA	CASIQLTGGDTEAFF	TGTGCCAGCATCCAACTCACCGGGGGCGACACTGAAGCTTTCTTT
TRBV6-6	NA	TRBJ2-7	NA	CASSWREPISYEQYF	TGTGCCAGCAGTTGGCGCGAACCGATCTCATACGAGCAGTACTTC
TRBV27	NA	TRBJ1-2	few	CASGASRGYTF	TGTGCCAGCGGGGCTTCTCGGGGCTACACCTTC
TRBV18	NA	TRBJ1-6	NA	CASSRDLGDNSPLHF	TGTGCCAGCTCACGGGACTTGGGCGATAATTCACCCCTCCACTTT
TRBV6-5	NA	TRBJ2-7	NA	CASSSQTYEQYF	TGTGCCAGCAGTTCCCAGACGTACGAGCAGTACTTC
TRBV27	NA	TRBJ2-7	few	CASRREARGEQYF	TGTGCCAGCAGACGGGAGGCCAGGGGTGAGCAGTACTTC
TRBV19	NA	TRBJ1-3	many	CASSRVGDSGNTIYF	TGTGCCAGTAGTAGGGTAGGGGACTCTGGAAACACCATATATTTT
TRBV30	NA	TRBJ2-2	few	CAWTPGTGELFF	TGTGCCTGGACCCCAGGGACCGGGGAGCTGTTTTTT
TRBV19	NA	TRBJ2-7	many	CASSIGRGFYEQYF	TGTGCCAGTAGTATCGGTAGGGGGTTTTACGAGCAGTACTTC
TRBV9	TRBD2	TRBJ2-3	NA	CASMKKAGGTDTQYF	TGTGCCAGCATGAAGAAGGCGGGGGGCACAGATACGCAGTATTTT
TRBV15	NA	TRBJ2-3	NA	CATSSLAGTDTQYF	TGTGCCACCAGCAGCCTCGCCGGCACAGATACGCAGTATTTT
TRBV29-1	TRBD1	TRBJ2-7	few	CSVEGWGQGAYEQYF	TGCAGCGTTGAAGGTTGGGGACAGGGGGCCTACGAGCAGTACTTC
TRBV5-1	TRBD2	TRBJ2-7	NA	CASSLVSLGAGGSYEQYF	TGCGCCAGCAGCTTGGTGAGTTTGGGGGCGGGAGGCTCCTACGAGCAGTACTTC
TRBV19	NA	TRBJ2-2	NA	CASGPTVSTGELFF	TGTGCCAGTGGTCCAACTGTAAGCACCGGGGAGCTGTTTTTT
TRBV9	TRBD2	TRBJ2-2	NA	CASSGTSAGTGELFF	TGTGCCAGCAGCGGAACTAGCGCAGGCACCGGGGAGCTGTTTTTT
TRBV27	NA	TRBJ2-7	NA	CASSLRGGEQYF	TGTGCCAGCAGTTTAAGGGGCGGCGAGCAGTACTTC
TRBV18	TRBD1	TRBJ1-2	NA	CASSPRDRGILGYTF	TGTGCCAGCTCACCACGGGACAGGGGAATCTTGGGCTACACCTTC
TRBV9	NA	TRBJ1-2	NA	CASSGDGYTF	TGTGCCAGCAGCGGCGACGGCTACACCTTC
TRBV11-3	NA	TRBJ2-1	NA	CASSTRQGGYNEQFF	TGTGCCAGCAGCACCCGACAGGGAGGCTACAATGAGCAGTTCTTC
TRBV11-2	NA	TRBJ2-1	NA	CASSFDSYNEQFF	TGTGCCAGCAGCTTTGACTCCTACAATGAGCAGTTCTTC
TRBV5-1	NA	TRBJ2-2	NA	CASSLKGAGELFF	TGCGCCAGCAGCTTGAAGGGGGCCGGGGAGCTGTTTTTT